The source of this T cell receptor (beta chain) is a study of T-cell memory formation after mild COVID-19. Overall study context: Clusters of TCRs were largely donor specific.

In regard to this clonotype: The target antigen is unknown.

With constant-segment primers, 5'RACE yielded cDNA libraries of TCR alpha and TCR beta that carried sample barcodes and UMIs. In TCRdb, the 5' RACE reads were re-called with MiXCR into one record per CDR3 protein. The sample includes roughly 600,000 distinct CDR3 sequences, about a sixth of them seen just once. Whole-study results and caveats: Contracting clones localized mainly to CM and EM when CD4+ and mainly to EMRA when CD8+.

This CDR3 has 13 residues. V was cut by 7 bases and J by 1 base, with 10 bases left in between. Germline assignment: CDR1 MNHNY and CDR2 SVGAGI (reference sequence). The chain carries TRBV6-6 and TRBJ1-1, with D perhaps TRBD1 (5 bases). This sequence originates from an adult woman who had mild COVID-19 (a few samples of this study predate the infection). Cell type and time point are not known. Input material: PBMCs or a T cell subset sorted from them (not recorded which). The chain's CDR3 is CASTKTGNTEAFF. The CDR3 DNA sequence: TGTGCCAGCACTAAAACAGGGAACACTGAAGCTTTCTTT.